The next 18 T cell receptor beta chains were all read from a single sample in a study of T cells after yellow fever vaccination. In TCRdb, the 5' RACE reads were re-called with MiXCR into one record per CDR3 protein. The sample holds fewer than 350,000 distinct CDR3 sequences, roughly 9.4% seen once. Sequenced material: PBMCs, taken on the day of the first yellow fever vaccination. These receptors were taken from a man aged 18 to 30 who received the YFV17D yellow fever vaccine.

This clonotype was counted only a few times. The chain couples TRBV5-1 to TRBJ2-7, with 7 bases identical to TRBD2. The J segment lost 3 bases and the V segment lost 0 bases, leaving 9 bases of the junction unmatched. The CDR3 runs 16 residues. Germline V CDR1 and CDR2: SGHRS, YFSETQ. Here the CDR3 reads CASSLEGYSGVYEQYV. CDR3 nucleotide sequence: TGCGCCAGCAGCTTGGAAGGGTACAGCGGGGTCTACGAGCAGTACGTC.

This clonotype has a handful of counts. The chain recombines TRBV4-1 with TRBJ1-5, with 11 bases that match TRBD1. The CDR3 has 15 amino acids. The V gene end was trimmed by 6 bases and the J gene end by 2 bases; junction bases not matched to a gene: 3. Germline V gene data show CDR1 as MGHRA and CDR2 as YSYEKL. The CDR3 DNA reads as TGCGCCAGCAGGCGGACAGGGGGCCGCAATCAGCCCCAGCATTTT. The encoded protein is CASRRTGGRNQPQHF.

This clonotype has just a few counts. This sequence joins TRBV7-2 and TRBJ2-1; 10 nucleotides align to TRBD2. Per the germline V gene, CDR1 is SGHTA and CDR2 is FQGNSA. The CDR3 extends over 16 amino acids. Trimming at V came to 5 bases and at J to 2 bases, leaving 6 bases not matched to a gene. CDR3 nucleotides: TGTGCCAGCAGCACCAACCTAGCGGGGGCCTACAATGAGCAGTTCTTC. Amino acid sequence: CASSTNLAGAYNEQFF.

This rearrangement joins TRBV14 to TRBJ2-7; the D gene is possibly TRBD1 (6 bases). Germline CDR1 and CDR2: SGHDN and FVKESK. Trimming took 4 bases from V and 2 from J, leaving 9 bases between them. The CDR3 length is 13 residues. CDR3 in amino acids: CASSRRDTYEQYV. Here the CDR3 DNA reads TGTGCCAGCAGCCGCCGGGACACCTACGAGCAGTACGTC.

The rearrangement links TRBV11-3 to TRBJ2-1; 10 bases are a match to TRBD2. CDR1 is SGHNT, CDR2 YENEEA, per germline. V lost 4 bases to trimming and J lost 6 bases; unmatched junction nucleotides: 6. The CDR3 has 15 amino acids. Here the CDR3 reads CASSSSGGAVNEQFF. DNA for the CDR3: TGTGCCAGCAGCTCGAGCGGGGGGGCAGTCAATGAGCAGTTCTTC.

This clonotype has just a few counts. The chain uses TRBV29-1 and TRBJ2-1; 8 bases fit TRBD2. The CDR3 contains 14 residues. Germline V gene lookup returns CDR1 SQVTM and CDR2 ANQGSEA. Trimming at V came to 7 bases and at J to 4 bases, leaving 9 bases not matched to a gene. This chain's CDR3 is CSGSRQRGYNEQFF. The CDR3 coding sequence is TGCAGCGGCTCCCGACAGCGGGGGTACAATGAGCAGTTCTTC.

This clonotype was found a few times. V is TRBV28 and J is TRBJ2-2; 11 bases line up with TRBD1. The CDR3 contains 17 residues. The J segment lost 4 bases and the V segment lost 2 bases, leaving 6 bases of the junction unmatched. Looked up from germline, CDR1 is MDHEN and CDR2 is SYDVKM. Here the CDR3 DNA reads TGTGCCAGCAGTTTACGACCCGGGACAGGGGGCACCGGGGAGCTGTTTTTT. Translated, it gives CASSLRPGTGGTGELFF.

This clonotype has only a few counts. This sequence joins TRBV12-3 or TRBV12-4 and TRBJ1-6; 8 bases align to TRBD1. After removal of 6 bases from V and 11 bases from J, the junction contained 3 bases not matched to a gene. The CDR3 loop spans 12 amino acids. The CDR3 coding sequence is TGTGCCAGCAGCGACAGGGGTACACCCCTCCACTTT. This sequence encodes CASSDRGTPLHF.

This clonotype occurred many times. The chain is built from TRBV5-1 and TRBJ2-5; D ambiguous. Germline V gene lookup returns CDR1 SGHRS and CDR2 YFSETQ. This CDR3 is 14 amino acids long. Trimming shortened V by 0 bases and J by 1 base, and 7 bases separated the two germline ends. DNA for the CDR3: TGCGCCAGCAGCTTGGCGGCTAGCCAAGAGACCCAGTACTTC. This codes for CASSLAASQETQYF. The variable domain in full, completed from reference TRBV5-1 and TRBJ2-5, reads KAGVTQTPRYLIKTRGQQVTLSCSPISGHRSVSWYQQTPGQGLQFLFEYFSETQRNKGNFPGRFSGRQFSNSRSEMNVSTLELGDSALYLCASSLAASQETQYFGPGTRLLVL.

The chain employs TRBV12-3 or TRBV12-4 and TRBJ1-1; no clear D. V was trimmed by 5 bases and J by 1 base, leaving 17 bases between them. The length of the CDR3 is 16 residues. CDR3 sequence (DNA): TGTGCCAGCAGTCCCTACGGTCAGGTGAAGAACACTGAAGCTTTCTTT. Protein product: CASSPYGQVKNTEAFF.

This clonotype has a handful of counts. V is TRBV2 and J is TRBJ1-4; 9 bases agree with TRBD1. After removal of 2 bases from V and 6 bases from J, the junction contained 1 base not matched to a gene. This CDR3 region has 14 residues. Per the germline V gene, CDR1 is SNHLY and CDR2 is FYNNEI. The CDR3 nucleotides read TGTGCCAGCAGTGAATACAGGGGGCATGAAAAACTGTTTTTT. Amino acid sequence: CASSEYRGHEKLFF. The full variable domain, with the rest looked up from reference TRBV2 and TRBJ1-4, is EPEVTQTPSHQVTQMGQEVILRCVPISNHLYFYWYRQILGQKVEFLVSFYNNEISEKSEIFDDQFSVERPDGSNFTLKIRSTKLEDSAMYFCASSEYRGHEKLFFGSGTQLSVL.

This clonotype has only a few counts. The chain links TRBV6-2 or TRBV6-3 to TRBJ2-2; 10 bases are shared with TRBD2. CDR1 and CDR2 from the germline V gene are MNHEY and SVGEGT. The V gene end was trimmed by 5 bases and the J gene end by 5 bases; junction bases not matched to a gene: 5. The CDR3 extends over 15 amino acids. The DNA for the CDR3 is TGTGCCAGCAGTCAGGGACTAGCGTTAACCGGGGAGCTGTTTTTT. Residues: CASSQGLALTGELFF.

This clonotype was found a few times. The gene calls are TRBV12-3 or TRBV12-4 and TRBJ2-1; D is unclear. V lost 3 bases and J lost 2, with 11 bases in between. The CDR3 runs to 15 residues. DNA of the CDR3: TGTGCCAGCAGTTTCTTTCCGGGTACCTACAATGAGCAGTTCTTC. Amino acids: CASSFFPGTYNEQFF.

This clonotype was seen many times. This chain connects TRBV19 to TRBJ2-7; D not certain. The CDR3 is 13 amino acids. Deletions cut 4 bases from V and 3 bases from J, with 10 bases between. Looked up from germline, CDR1 is LNHDA and CDR2 is SQIVND (reference sequence). CDR3 DNA sequence: TGTGCCAGTAGTACCACCTCAGACTACGAGCAGTACTTC. This gives the protein CASSTTSDYEQYF.

A few counts support this clonotype. This sequence joins TRBV5-1 and TRBJ2-1, with 8 bases matching TRBD1. CDR3 size: 16 residues. CDR1 and CDR2 (germline): SGHRS, YFSETQ. The junction had 6 bases not matched to a gene; V was cut back by 0 bases and J by 4 bases. CDR3 coding DNA: TGCGCCAGCAGCTTGGCCCGGACAGGGCCTTACAATGAGCAGTTCTTC. This encodes CASSLARTGPYNEQFF.

The chain uses TRBV7-9 and TRBJ2-3, with TRBD1 matching over 7 bases. CDR3 length equals 14 residues. Germline V gives CDR1 SEHNR, CDR2 FQNEAQ (reference sequence). V was pared by 10 bases and J by 4 bases, with 11 bases of the junction left unmatched. The chain's CDR3 is CANHDRDSPDTQYF. The CDR3 coding sequence is TGTGCCAACCATGACAGGGATTCGCCAGATACGCAGTATTTT.

The chain employs TRBV12-3 or TRBV12-4 and TRBJ2-3, with a weak D call TRBD1 (7 bases). V lost 7 bases to trimming and J lost 0 bases, with 14 bases between them. This CDR3 comprises 15 residues. CDR3 sequence reads: CASTKPGGSTDTQYF. In DNA, the CDR3 is TGTGCCAGCACAAAGCCAGGGGGGAGCACAGATACGCAGTATTTT.

This clonotype has a handful of counts. The CDR3 nucleotides are TGTGCCAGCAGTTTTGGCAGGGAAAGGGGCAATCAGCCCCAGCATTTT. It specifies CASSFGRERGNQPQHF. V and J are TRBV12-3 or TRBV12-4 and TRBJ1-5; perhaps TRBD1 as D (5 bases). V was clipped by 3 bases and J by 2 bases, with 14 bases between them. The CDR3 is made up of 16 amino acids.